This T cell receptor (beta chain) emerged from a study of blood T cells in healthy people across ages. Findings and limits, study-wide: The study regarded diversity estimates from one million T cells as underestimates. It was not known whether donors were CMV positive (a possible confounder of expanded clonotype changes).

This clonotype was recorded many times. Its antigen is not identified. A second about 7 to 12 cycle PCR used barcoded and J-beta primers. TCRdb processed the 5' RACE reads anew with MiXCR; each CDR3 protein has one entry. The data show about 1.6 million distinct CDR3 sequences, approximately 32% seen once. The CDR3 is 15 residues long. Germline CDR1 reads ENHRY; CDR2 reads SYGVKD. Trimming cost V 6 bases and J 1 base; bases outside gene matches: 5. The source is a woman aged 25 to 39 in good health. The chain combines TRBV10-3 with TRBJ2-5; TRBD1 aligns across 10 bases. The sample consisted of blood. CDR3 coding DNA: TGTGCCATCAGCCGGGGACAGGGGCCCCAAGAGACCCAGTACTTC. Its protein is CAISRGQGPQETQYF.